These 27 T cell receptor beta chains came from one sample sequenced in a study of T cells after posttransplantation cyclophosphamide. Sequencing was performed with immunoSEQ multiplex PCR; in TCRdb, only in-frame clones are kept and a portion is missing. The data show tens of thousands of clones, approximately 86% seen once. The sequenced material came from PBMCs. The receptors come from a man in his thirties or forties with a blood cancer, CMV-positive, and with a related stem cell donor.

V usage is TRBV7-8 and J usage is TRBJ2-1; 9 bases agree with TRBD2. V was clipped by 1 base and J by 2 bases; unmatched bases: 12. Germline CDR1 reads SGHVS; CDR2 reads FQNEAQ. This CDR3 spans 19 amino acids. The CDR3 coding sequence is TGTGCCAGCAGCTTAGTACCCCATCTAGCGGGGATAACCTACAATGAGCAGTTCTTC. This sequence encodes CASSLVPHLAGITYNEQFF.

This rearrangement joins TRBV5-1 to TRBJ2-7; TRBD2 aligns across 9 bases. With 3 bases clipped from V and 7 bases from J, the junction kept 35 bases outside the gene matches. The CDR3 contains 23 residues. Germline lookup yields CDR1 SGHRS and CDR2 YFSETQ. CDR3 sequence reads: CASSSRPLGLAGAYNPSSGEQYF. CDR3 nucleotides: TGCGCCAGCAGCTCTAGGCCACTCGGTTTAGCGGGAGCTTACAACCCCTCATCGGGGGAGCAGTACTTC.

The chain couples TRBV5-1 to TRBJ2-1; TRBD2 matches at 9 bases. The CDR3 contains 18 residues. Germline values: CDR1 SGHRS, CDR2 YFSETQ. Germline trimming cut 0 bases from V and 7 bases from J; bases unmatched to any gene: 14. CDR3 in DNA: TGCGCCAGCAGCTTGGCCTTTGGGGCGGGAGGGCGGATAAATGAGCAGTTCTTC. Amino acids: CASSLAFGAGGRINEQFF.

The rearrangement joins TRBV29-1 to TRBJ1-2; the D is unclear. The length of the CDR3 is 12 residues. The germline gives CDR1 SQVTM, CDR2 ANQGSEA. The ends were cut back, 4 bases at V and 7 bases at J, with 13 bases in the middle. Written as DNA, the CDR3 is TGCAGCGTTGGGGCGCTGGGAGGTGGCTACACCTTC. Translation gives CSVGALGGGYTF.

The chain employs TRBV12-5 and TRBJ2-7, with 13 bases identical to TRBD2. The CDR3 loop spans 20 amino acids. The trim removed 4 bases at V and 3 bases at J, leaving 18 bases unmatched. The germline gives CDR1 LGHNT, CDR2 FRNRAP. Written as DNA, the CDR3 is TGTGCTAGTGGTTCCCGAGGGGGGGGACTAGCGGGATTTGCGAACTACGAGCAGTACTTC. This sequence encodes CASGSRGGGLAGFANYEQYF.

This clone was counted only a few times. The chain employs TRBV5-4 and TRBJ2-1; TRBD2 matches 7 bases. The CDR3 is 13 residues long. Unmatched junction bases numbered 4, after V lost 3 bases and J lost 7 bases. Germline-derived CDR1 and CDR2 are SGHNT and YYREEE (reference sequence). The CDR3 region has the DNA TGTGCCAGCAGCTGGCGGGGAGGGAATGAGCAGTTCTTC. Its protein is CASSWRGGNEQFF.

The chain uses TRBV28 and TRBJ2-7; tentative D call: TRBD1 (6 bases). The CDR3 sequence is 15 residues long. V was cut by 6 bases and J by 4 bases, with 19 bases left in between. Per germline, CDR1 MDHEN and CDR2 SYDVKM. CDR3 loop: CASSGQILPSYEQYF. The CDR3, as DNA: TGTGCCAGCAGCGGACAGATCCTTCCCAGTTACGAGCAGTACTTC. Complete variable domain (other parts from reference TRBV28 and TRBJ2-7): DVKVTQSSRYLVKRTGEKVFLECVQDMDHENMFWYRQDPGLGLRLIYFSYDVKMKEKGDIPEGYSVSREKKERFSLILESASTNQTSMYLCASSGQILPSYEQYFGPGTRLTVT.

V and J are TRBV28 and TRBJ1-5, with 8 nucleotides matching TRBD1. This CDR3 has 15 amino acids. Germline trimming cut 3 bases from V and 5 bases from J; bases unmatched to any gene: 6. Germline V lookup: CDR1 MDHEN, CDR2 SYDVKM. For the CDR3, the DNA is TGTGCCAGCAGTTTCAGGGGGCGTCCCCATCAGCCCCAGCATTTT. It yields the protein CASSFRGRPHQPQHF.

The CDR3, as DNA: TGTGCCACCCGACAGGACGGGCCCAAAGATACGCAGTATTTT. It translates to CATRQDGPKDTQYF. The chain recombines TRBV2 with TRBJ2-3; D may be TRBD1 (6 bases). Germline values: CDR1 SNHLY, CDR2 FYNNEI. Deletions cut 10 bases from V and 5 bases from J, with 19 bases between. There are 14 residues in the CDR3. Full variable domain (missing parts from reference TRBV2 and TRBJ2-3): EPEVTQTPSHQVTQMGQEVILRCVPISNHLYFYWYRQILGQKVEFLVSFYNNEISEKSEIFDDQFSVERPDGSNFTLKIRSTKLEDSAMYFCATRQDGPKDTQYFGPGTRLTVL.

CDR3: CASSLARGRGDICFF. CDR3 sequence (DNA): TGCGCCAGCAGCTTGGCCCGGGGCAGGGGAGACATATGTTTCTTT. The chain employs TRBV5-1 and TRBJ1-1, with D tentatively TRBD1 (6 bases). The CDR3 is made up of 15 amino acids. The V gene lost 0 bases and the J gene lost 13 bases, with 22 bases spanning the gap. Germline assignment: CDR1 SGHRS and CDR2 YFSETQ.

The chain links TRBV6-5 to TRBJ1-5, with D possibly matching TRBD1 (5 bases). Germline loops: CDR1 MNHEY, CDR2 SVGAGI. The CDR3 totals 14 residues. V shed 8 bases and J shed 0 bases, with 11 bases lying between them. CDR3 sequence reads: CASGPQGSNQPQHF. In DNA, the CDR3 is TGTGCCAGCGGACCCCAGGGTAGCAATCAGCCCCAGCATTTT.

This chain links TRBV9 with TRBJ2-5; D might be TRBD1 (5 bases). The CDR3 runs to 15 residues. The V end lost 0 bases, the J end lost 5 bases, and 14 bases lay between the germline ends. Germline-derived CDR1 and CDR2 are SGDLS and YYNGEE. The CDR3: CASSVATGQRETQYF. The CDR3 nucleotides read TGTGCCAGCAGCGTAGCAACAGGCCAACGGGAGACCCAGTACTTC.

This clone was observed a few times. The J gene is TRBJ1-2, the V gene TRBV7-2; D may be TRBD1 (5 bases). Trimming took off 4 bases at V and 4 bases at J, with 10 bases between the two ends. This CDR3 is 13 amino acids long. Germline CDR1 and CDR2: SGHTA and FQGNSA. This CDR3 is CASSSGGVYGYTF. Here the CDR3 DNA reads TGTGCCAGCAGCTCGGGGGGGGTCTATGGCTACACCTTC.

The CDR3 nucleotides are TGTGCCAGCAGCTCCAGGACAGCTAGCACAGATACGCAGTATTTT. This gives the protein CASSSRTASTDTQYF. The rearrangement joins TRBV7-2 to TRBJ2-3; TRBD1 is a possible D gene (6 bases). V lost 4 bases, J lost 0 bases, and 11 bases lay in between. The CDR3 loop spans 15 amino acids. Germline V gene lookup returns CDR1 SGHTA and CDR2 FQGNSA. The whole variable domain, remainder taken from reference TRBV7-2 and TRBJ2-3, is GAGVSQSPSNKVTEKGKDVELRCDPISGHTALYWYRQSLGQGLEFLIYFQGNSAPDKSGLPSDRFSAERTGGSVSTLTIQRTQQEDSAVYLCASSSRTASTDTQYFGPGTRLTVL.

The chain is built from TRBV29-1 and TRBJ1-2, with D tentatively TRBD1 (5 bases). This CDR3 is 15 amino acids long. V was clipped by 6 bases and J by 0 bases, with 17 bases between them. The V gene's germline CDR1 is SQVTM and CDR2 ANQGSEA. This CDR3 reads CSVRDWGGTNYGYTF. CDR3 sequence (DNA): TGCAGCGTCCGCGATTGGGGGGGGACTAACTATGGCTACACCTTC.

The DNA for the CDR3 is TGCAGCGTTGAGAGTGGGAGACTAAGATATGAGCAGTTCTTC. Translating gives CSVESGRLRYEQFF. The genes are TRBV29-1 and TRBJ2-1; TRBD2 might be the D (5 bases). CDR1 is SQVTM, CDR2 ANQGSEA, per germline. The CDR3 loop spans 14 amino acids. V was clipped by 3 bases and J by 8 bases, with 17 bases between them.

This chain links TRBV7-2 with TRBJ2-3, with TRBD2 identical over 11 bases. This CDR3 contains 15 residues. Germline V gene sequence: CDR1 SGHTA, CDR2 FQGNSA. Trimming took 4 bases from V and 3 from J; bases not matched to a gene: 3. CDR3 coding DNA: TGTGCCAGCAGCTCTACTAGCGGGAGAACAGATACGCAGTATTTT. This encodes CASSSTSGRTDTQYF.

This clone appeared a few times. This chain links TRBV28 with TRBJ2-1, with 7 bases lining up with TRBD1. Germline V lookup: CDR1 MDHEN, CDR2 SYDVKM. The CDR3 totals 16 residues. The J segment lost 11 bases and the V segment lost 4 bases, leaving 17 bases of the junction unmatched. The CDR3 sequence: CASSSLGAGGQFKQFF. For the CDR3, the DNA is TGTGCCAGCAGTTCGTTAGGGGCTGGGGGACAGTTCAAGCAGTTCTTC.

The CDR3 DNA is TGTGCCAGCAGCTTTGTAGCGGGAAATGAGCAGTTCTTC. It translates to CASSFVAGNEQFF. The chain has TRBV7-6 and TRBJ2-1; 8 bases map to TRBD2. Germline CDR1 SGHVS, CDR2 FNYEAQ. Germline trimming cut 3 bases from V and 7 bases from J; bases unmatched to any gene: 2. The CDR3 consists of 13 residues. Variable domain in full (rest from reference TRBV7-6 and TRBJ2-1): GAGVSQSPRYKVTKRGQDVALRCDPISGHVSLYWYRQALGQGPEFLTYFNYEAQQDKSGLPNDRFSAERPEGSISTLTIQRTEQRDSAMYRCASSFVAGNEQFFGPGTRLTVL.

This chain connects TRBV29-1 to TRBJ1-2, with 7 bases lining up with TRBD1. Germline CDR1 SQVTM, CDR2 ANQGSEA. The ends lost 4 bases at V and 5 bases at J; junction bases unmatched: 4. The CDR3 consists of 12 residues. This CDR3 reads CSVAGQSYGYTF. The DNA of the CDR3 is TGCAGCGTTGCGGGACAGTCATATGGCTACACCTTC.

The V and J genes are TRBV28 and TRBJ1-1; the match to TRBD1 covers 7 bases. The germline CDR1 and CDR2 sequences are MDHEN and SYDVKM. The CDR3 runs 15 residues. Trimming cost V 6 bases and J 2 bases; bases outside gene matches: 9. CDR3: CASSKRQGINTEAFF. CDR3 DNA sequence: TGTGCCAGCAGCAAGCGACAGGGCATTAACACTGAAGCTTTCTTT.

V usage is TRBV19 and J usage is TRBJ1-2, with D tentatively TRBD1 (6 bases). The length of the CDR3 is 15 residues. Germline V gene sequence: CDR1 LNHDA, CDR2 SQIVND (reference sequence). Trimming took 0 bases from V and 0 from J, leaving 8 bases between them. CDR3 coding DNA: TGTGCCAGTAGTATAGAGCAGGGGACTAACTATGGCTACACCTTC. As protein: CASSIEQGTNYGYTF. The full variable domain, its missing parts supplied by reference TRBV19 and TRBJ1-2, is DGGITQSPKYLFRKEGQNVTLSCEQNLNHDAMYWYRQDPGQGLRLIYYSQIVNDFQKGDIAEGYSVSREKKESFPLTVTSAQKNPTAFYLCASSIEQGTNYGYTFGSGTRLTVV.

V is TRBV5-4 and J is TRBJ2-5, with D perhaps matching TRBD1 (5 bases). With 6 bases removed from V and 5 bases from J, the gap between germline ends came to 20 bases. CDR1 and CDR2 from the germline V gene are SGHNT and YYREEE (reference sequence). The CDR3 has 15 residues. CDR3 DNA sequence: TGTGCCAGCACCCTCGGAAGCAGGGCTGGTGAGACCCAGTACTTC. It yields the protein CASTLGSRAGETQYF.

J is TRBJ1-2 and V is TRBV7-9; maybe TRBD1 (5 bases). The V and J ends lost 5 bases and 6 bases respectively, with 25 bases between them. CDR3 size: 17 residues. Germline V gene lookup returns CDR1 SEHNR and CDR2 FQNEAQ (reference sequence). In DNA, the CDR3 is TGTGCCAGCAGCGCGCGAGCTAGGGACTTTATTGAGGATGGCTACACCTTC. This encodes CASSARARDFIEDGYTF.

The chain uses TRBV10-3 and TRBJ2-1, with unresolved D. Germline lookup yields CDR1 ENHRY and CDR2 SYGVKD. The CDR3 has 13 amino acids. Trimming shortened V by 4 bases and J by 8 bases, and 12 bases separated the two germline ends. As DNA, the CDR3 is TGTGCCATCAGTGGCTCTACTGCCTATGAGCAGTTCTTC. Protein: CAISGSTAYEQFF.

This clone was seen a single time. V usage is TRBV7-3 and J usage is TRBJ2-3; the match to TRBD2 covers 11 bases. Germline V gives CDR1 SGHTA, CDR2 FQGTGA. V trimming: 5 bases; J trimming: 0 bases; junction bases outside the gene matches: 7. The CDR3 length is 17 residues. The CDR3 nucleotides are TGTGCCAGCAGCCGAGGACTAGCGGGTACTAGCACAGATACGCAGTATTTT. Its translation: CASSRGLAGTSTDTQYF. Full variable domain (missing parts from reference TRBV7-3 and TRBJ2-3): GAGVSQTPSNKVTEKGKYVELRCDPISGHTALYWYRQSLGQGPEFLIYFQGTGAADDSGLPNDRFFAVRPEGSVSTLKIQRTERGDSAVYLCASSRGLAGTSTDTQYFGPGTRLTVL.

This clone was seen once. DNA of the CDR3: TGTGCCAGCAGCCCAGGGGTGGGGGTATCTGAAGCTTTCTTT. As protein: CASSPGVGVSEAFF. This chain links TRBV2 with TRBJ1-1; TRBD1 might be the D (6 bases). This CDR3 spans 14 amino acids. Germline-derived CDR1 and CDR2 are SNHLY and FYNNEI. V lost 6 bases to trimming and J lost 6 bases, with 17 bases between them.